This T cell receptor beta chain appears in the sequencing data of a study of blood T cell repertoires in COVID-19. Study information: COVID-19 samples, acute and convalescent, were from the United States, Italy and Spain. T cells, B-cell-depleted T cells, or PBMCs provided the cDNA or gDNA that served as material.

Authors' methods: Amplified reference gene primers provided the basis for estimating nucleated cell counts. Produced via immunoSEQ multiplex PCR; TCRdb's table is partial and in-frame only. Clone size and the V and J calls come from that table; the DNA yielded D and trimming. The data show under 150,000 clones, almost 80% seen once. V shed 0 bases and J shed 5 bases, with 14 bases lying between them. The germline V gene encodes CDR1 SGHNT and CDR2 YYREEE (reference sequence). The CDR3 is 15 residues long. The TCR sequence derives from a man in his forties or fifties with active or convalescent COVID-19. The sequencing input was peripheral blood. The chain carries TRBV5-4 and TRBJ2-5, with D perhaps TRBD2 (6 bases). The chain's CDR3 is CASSLEPRGGETQYF. As DNA, the CDR3 is TGTGCCAGCAGCTTGGAACCCCGAGGAGGGGAGACCCAGTACTTC.